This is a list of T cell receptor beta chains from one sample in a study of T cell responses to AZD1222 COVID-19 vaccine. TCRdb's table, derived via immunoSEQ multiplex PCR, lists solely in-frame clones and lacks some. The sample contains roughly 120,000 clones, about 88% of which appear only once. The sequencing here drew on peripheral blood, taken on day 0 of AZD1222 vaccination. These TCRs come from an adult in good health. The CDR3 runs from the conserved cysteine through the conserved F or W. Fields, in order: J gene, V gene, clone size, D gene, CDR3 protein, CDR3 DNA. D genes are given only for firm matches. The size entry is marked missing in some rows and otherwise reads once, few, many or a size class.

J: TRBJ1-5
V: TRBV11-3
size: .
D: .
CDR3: CASPSRTVSYSNQPQHF
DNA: TGTGCCAGCCCCTCCCGGACGGTTTCATATAGCAATCAGCCCCAGCATTTT

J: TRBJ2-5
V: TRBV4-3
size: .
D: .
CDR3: CASSQVGMAKETQYF
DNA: TGCGCCAGCAGCCAAGTGGGGATGGCTAAAGAGACCCAGTACTTC

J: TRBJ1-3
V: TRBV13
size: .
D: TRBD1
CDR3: CASSLGTGGGGNTIYF
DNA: TGTGCCAGCAGCCTGGGGACAGGGGGCGGTGGAAACACCATATATTTT

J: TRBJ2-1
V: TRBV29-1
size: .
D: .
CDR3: CSVERAGQNFNEQFF
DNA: TGCAGCGTTGAACGGGCAGGCCAAAACTTCAATGAGCAGTTCTTC

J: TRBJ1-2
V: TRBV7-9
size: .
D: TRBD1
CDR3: CASSFLGQGRFGPNYGYTF
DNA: TGTGCCAGCAGCTTTCTGGGACAGGGGCGTTTCGGGCCTAATTATGGCTACACCTTC

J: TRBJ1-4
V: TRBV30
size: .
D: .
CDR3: CAWSGAGDEKLFF
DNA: TGTGCCTGGAGTGGGGCAGGGGATGAAAAACTGTTTTTT

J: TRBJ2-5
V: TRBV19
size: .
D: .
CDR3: CASSPVGVEETQYF
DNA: TGTGCCAGTAGCCCCGTGGGGGTCGAGGAGACCCAGTACTTC

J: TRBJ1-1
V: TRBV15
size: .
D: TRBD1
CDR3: CATSKGDREHTEAFF
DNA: TGTGCCACCAGCAAAGGGGACAGGGAGCACACTGAAGCTTTCTTT

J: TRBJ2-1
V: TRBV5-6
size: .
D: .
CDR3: CASSRDFSNEQFF
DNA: TGTGCCAGCAGCCGGGACTTCTCAAATGAGCAGTTCTTC

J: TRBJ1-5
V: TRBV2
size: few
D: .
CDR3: CASSDRTGRQPQHF
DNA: TGTGCCAGCAGTGACCGGACGGGCCGCCAGCCCCAGCATTTT

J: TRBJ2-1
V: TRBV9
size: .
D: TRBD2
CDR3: CASSVGLGLAGGTYNEQFF
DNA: TGTGCCAGCAGCGTAGGCCTTGGACTAGCGGGAGGGACCTACAATGAGCAGTTCTTC

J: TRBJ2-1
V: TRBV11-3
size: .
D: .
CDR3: CASSLGSGNEQFF
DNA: TGTGCCAGCAGCTTAGGGTCCGGGAATGAGCAGTTCTTC

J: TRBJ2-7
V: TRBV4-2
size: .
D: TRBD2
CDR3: CASSQDRPMSGASYEQYF
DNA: TGTGCCAGCAGCCAAGATCGGCCGATGAGCGGGGCCTCCTACGAGCAGTACTTC

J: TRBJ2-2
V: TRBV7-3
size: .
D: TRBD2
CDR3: CASSLRGGNLGTGELFF
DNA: TGTGCCAGCAGCCTTCGGGGAGGGAATCTTGGCACCGGGGAGCTGTTTTTT

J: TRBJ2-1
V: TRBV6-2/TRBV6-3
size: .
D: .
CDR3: CASSYIGYEQFF
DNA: TGTGCCAGCAGTTACATTGGCTATGAGCAGTTCTTC

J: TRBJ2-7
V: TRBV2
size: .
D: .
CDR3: CASGPLVDYEQYF
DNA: TGTGCCAGCGGCCCTCTAGTAGACTACGAGCAGTACTTC

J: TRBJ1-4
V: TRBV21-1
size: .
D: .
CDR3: CASSSRWGSEKLFF
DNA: TGTGCCAGCAGCTCACGATGGGGTAGTGAAAAACTGTTTTTT

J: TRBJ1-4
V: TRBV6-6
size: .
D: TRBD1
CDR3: CASSYSTGATNEKLFF
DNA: TGTGCCAGCAGTTACTCAACAGGGGCAACTAATGAAAAACTGTTTTTT

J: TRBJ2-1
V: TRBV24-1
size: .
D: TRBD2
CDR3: CATSDSASGSYNEQFF
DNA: TGTGCCACCAGTGATTCGGCTAGCGGTTCCTACAATGAGCAGTTCTTC

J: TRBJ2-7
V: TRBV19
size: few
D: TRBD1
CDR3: CASWDRASYEQYF
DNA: TGTGCCAGCTGGGACAGGGCCTCCTACGAGCAGTACTTC

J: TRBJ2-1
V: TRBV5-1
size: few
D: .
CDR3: CASSSFRDGLYHEQFF
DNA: TGCGCCAGCAGCTCCTTTCGGGACGGACTTTACCATGAGCAGTTCTTC

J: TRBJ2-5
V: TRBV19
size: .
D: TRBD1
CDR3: CASSRRQGRQETQYF
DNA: TGTGCCAGTAGCCGGAGACAGGGGCGACAAGAGACCCAGTACTTC

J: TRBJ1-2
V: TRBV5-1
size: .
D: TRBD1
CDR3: CASRPGTGDYGYTF
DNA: TGCGCCAGCAGGCCCGGGACAGGGGACTATGGCTACACCTTC

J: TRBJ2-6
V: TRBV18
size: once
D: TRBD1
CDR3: CASSPPPTGVSGANVLTF
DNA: TGTGCCAGCTCACCTCCACCGACAGGGGTCTCTGGGGCCAACGTCCTGACTTTC

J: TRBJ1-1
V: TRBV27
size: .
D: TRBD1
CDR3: CASSSTGGTEAFF
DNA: TGTGCCAGCAGCTCTACAGGGGGAACTGAAGCTTTCTTT

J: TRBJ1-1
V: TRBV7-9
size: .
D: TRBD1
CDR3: CASSGRTGTLSTEAFF
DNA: TGTGCCAGCAGCGGCCGGACAGGGACCCTGAGCACTGAAGCTTTCTTT

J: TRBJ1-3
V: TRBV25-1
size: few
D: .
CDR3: CASSEWGSSGNTIYF
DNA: TGTGCCAGCAGTGAATGGGGATCTTCTGGAAACACCATATATTTT

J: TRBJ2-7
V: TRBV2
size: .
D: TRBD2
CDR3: CASREGLANSYEQYF
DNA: TGTGCCAGCAGGGAGGGACTAGCGAACTCCTACGAGCAGTACTTC

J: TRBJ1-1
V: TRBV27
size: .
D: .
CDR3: CASSLSRGIGNTEAFF
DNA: TGTGCCAGCAGTTTATCGAGGGGTATCGGGAACACTGAAGCTTTCTTT

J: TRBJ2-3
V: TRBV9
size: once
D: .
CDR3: CASSVGVRDTQYF
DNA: TGTGCCAGCAGCGTAGGGGTTAGAGATACGCAGTATTTT

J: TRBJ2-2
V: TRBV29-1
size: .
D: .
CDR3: CSVGRGSNTGELFF
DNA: TGCAGCGTTGGTAGAGGTTCTAACACCGGGGAGCTGTTTTTT

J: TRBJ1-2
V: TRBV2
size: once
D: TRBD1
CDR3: CASNSVERQGAEGYTF
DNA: TGTGCCAGCAATTCGGTGGAGAGACAGGGGGCCGAGGGCTACACCTTC

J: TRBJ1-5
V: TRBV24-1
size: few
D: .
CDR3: CATSVGSNQPQHF
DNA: TGTGCCACCAGTGTTGGTAGCAATCAGCCCCAGCATTTT

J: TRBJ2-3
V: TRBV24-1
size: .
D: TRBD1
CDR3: CATSDLAGTGGGSDTQYF
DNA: TGTGCCACCAGTGATCTTGCCGGGACAGGGGGCGGTTCGGATACGCAGTATTTT

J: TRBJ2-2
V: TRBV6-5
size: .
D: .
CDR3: CASSRDYTGELFF
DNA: TGTGCCAGCAGCCGCGATTACACCGGGGAGCTGTTTTTT

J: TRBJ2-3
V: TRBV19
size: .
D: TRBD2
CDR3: CASSISGLAGGTDTQYF
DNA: TGTGCCAGTAGTATCAGTGGACTAGCGGGGGGCACGGATACGCAGTATTTT

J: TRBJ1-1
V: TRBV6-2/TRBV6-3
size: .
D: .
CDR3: CASSLQGGTEAFF
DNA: TGTGCCAGCAGTCTACAGGGAGGTACTGAAGCTTTCTTT

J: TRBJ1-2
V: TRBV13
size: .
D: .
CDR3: CASSLGVGDGYTF
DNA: TGTGCCAGCAGCTTGGGAGTGGGAGATGGCTACACCTTC

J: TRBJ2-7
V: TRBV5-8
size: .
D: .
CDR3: CASSRGVGPYEQYF
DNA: TGTGCCAGCAGCAGGGGCGTCGGCCCCTACGAGCAGTACTTC

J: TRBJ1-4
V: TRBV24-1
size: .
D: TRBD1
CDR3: CATSDPTLGGGTGVEKLFF
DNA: TGTGCCACCAGTGATCCTACCCTGGGAGGAGGGACAGGGGTTGAAAAACTGTTTTTT

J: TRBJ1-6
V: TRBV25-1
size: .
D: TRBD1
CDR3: CASSEVMGQVNSPLHF
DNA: TGTGCCAGCAGTGAAGTGATGGGACAGGTCAATTCACCCCTCCACTTT

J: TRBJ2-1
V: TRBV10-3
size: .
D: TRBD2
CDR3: CAISKLAAGRDNEQFF
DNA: TGTGCCATCAGCAAACTAGCGGCCGGTAGGGACAATGAGCAGTTCTTC

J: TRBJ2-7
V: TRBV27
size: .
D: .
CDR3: CASSTWDTTEQYF
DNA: TGTGCCAGCAGTACATGGGACACAACTGAGCAGTACTTC

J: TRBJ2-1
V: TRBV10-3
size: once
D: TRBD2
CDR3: CAAAAAVQETSGSRNEQFF
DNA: TGTGCCGCGGCTGCAGCTGTCCAGGAAACTAGCGGGAGTCGCAATGAGCAGTTCTTC

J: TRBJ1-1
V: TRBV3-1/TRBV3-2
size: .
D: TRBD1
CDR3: CASSQVGTGVTEAFF
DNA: TGTGCCAGCAGCCAAGTAGGGACAGGGGTTACTGAAGCTTTCTTT

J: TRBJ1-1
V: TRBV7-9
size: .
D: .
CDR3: CASSLLGGLNTEAFF
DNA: TGTGCCAGCAGCTTGTTAGGGGGGTTGAACACTGAAGCTTTCTTT

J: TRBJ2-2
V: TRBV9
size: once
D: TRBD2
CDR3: CASSVVAGESGELFF
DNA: TGTGCCAGCAGCGTAGTGGCGGGAGAATCGGGGGAGCTGTTTTTT

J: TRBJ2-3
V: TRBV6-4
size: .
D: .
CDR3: CAKCPAISGSTDTQYF
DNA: TGTGCCAAATGCCCCGCCATCAGCGGTAGCACAGATACGCAGTATTTT

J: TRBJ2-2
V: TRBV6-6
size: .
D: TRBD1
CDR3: CASSYRDRNTGELFF
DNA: TGTGCCAGCAGTTACCGGGACAGGAACACCGGGGAGCTGTTTTTT

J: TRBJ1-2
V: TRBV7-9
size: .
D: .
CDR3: CASSSSSYGYGYTF
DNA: TGTGCCAGCAGCTCCTCCAGTTACGGCTATGGCTACACCTTC

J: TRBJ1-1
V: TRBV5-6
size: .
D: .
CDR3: CASSLVQGWGTEAFF
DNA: TGTGCCAGCAGCTTGGTACAGGGCTGGGGCACTGAAGCTTTCTTT

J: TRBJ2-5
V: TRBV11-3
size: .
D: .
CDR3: CASRSGGQQETQYF
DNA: TGTGCCAGCAGATCTGGTGGTCAGCAAGAGACCCAGTACTTC

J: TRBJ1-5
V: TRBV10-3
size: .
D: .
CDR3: CAISEAAINQPQHF
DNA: TGTGCCATCAGTGAGGCAGCTATCAATCAGCCCCAGCATTTT

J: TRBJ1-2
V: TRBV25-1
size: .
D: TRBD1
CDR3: CASSARPGTANYGYTF
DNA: TGTGCCAGCAGTGCCCGTCCCGGGACAGCGAACTATGGCTACACCTTC

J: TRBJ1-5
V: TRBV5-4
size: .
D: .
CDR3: CASSLDRNQPQHF
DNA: TGTGCCAGCAGCCTCGACAGGAACCAGCCCCAGCATTTT

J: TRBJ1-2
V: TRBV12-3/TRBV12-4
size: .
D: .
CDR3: CASSPRGAGGYTF
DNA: TGTGCCAGCAGCCCGAGAGGGGCGGGTGGCTACACCTTC

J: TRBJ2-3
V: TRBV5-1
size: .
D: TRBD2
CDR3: CASSLELAGGGDTQYF
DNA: TGCGCCAGCAGCTTGGAACTAGCGGGGGGAGGAGATACGCAGTATTTT

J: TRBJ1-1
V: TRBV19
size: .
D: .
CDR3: CASSTRQAAEAFF
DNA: TGTGCCAGTAGTACTCGACAGGCCGCTGAAGCTTTCTTT

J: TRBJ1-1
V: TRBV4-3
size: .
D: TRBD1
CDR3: CASSQSGTENTEAFF
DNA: TGCGCCAGCAGCCAATCGGGGACAGAGAACACTGAAGCTTTCTTT

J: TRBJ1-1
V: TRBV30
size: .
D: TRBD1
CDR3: CAWSAGQGSNTEAFF
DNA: TGTGCCTGGAGTGCGGGACAGGGGAGCAACACTGAAGCTTTCTTT